Listed below are T cell receptor beta chains from one sample, sequenced in a study of T cells in localized non-small cell lung cancer. Clones were sequenced by immunoSEQ multiplex PCR, and TCRdb holds only the in-frame ones, with some missing. This sample has around 19,000 clones, with 80% to 90% found just once. Material: peripheral blood, obtained before any cancer treatment. All receptors derive from a male donor aged 60 or over with stage III lung adenocarcinoma. CDR3s include the opening cysteine and the closing phenylalanine or tryptophan. Each record gives: V gene, J gene, CDR3 protein.

TRBV7-2	TRBJ2-5	CASSVKAGETQYF
TRBV19	TRBJ2-7	CASSIGKGQADYEQYF
TRBV9	TRBJ2-5	CASSVASGNQETQYF
TRBV9	TRBJ2-1	CASSDNPGQPAAEQFF
TRBV19	TRBJ2-5	CASSIDRGTTQYF
TRBV10-2	TRBJ2-3	CASSEQRGLTDTQYF
TRBV6-5	TRBJ1-2	CASSIYANYGYTF
TRBV5-1	TRBJ2-5	CASSLAIGLAQYF
TRBV29-1	TRBJ1-4	CSVRQGNEKLFF
TRBV7-2	TRBJ1-1	CASSLAPQMNTEAFF
TRBV6-1	TRBJ2-3	CASSTMVLIDTQYF
TRBV5-1	TRBJ2-7	CASSPGQIDDEQYF
TRBV5-1	TRBJ1-3	CASSLYTGNTIYF
TRBV19	TRBJ1-4	CASSIIGRASYNEKLFF
TRBV29-1	TRBJ2-6	CSVPWHSIQSRANVLTF
TRBV9	TRBJ1-6	CASSARLDNSPLHF
TRBV10-2	TRBJ1-4	CASSGSSGREKLFF
TRBV5-5	TRBJ1-5	CASSQVGGRGNQPQHF
TRBV19	TRBJ1-5	CASTGTGGNQPQHF
TRBV9	TRBJ1-6	CASSVGQLNSPLHF
TRBV5-4	TRBJ2-2	CASSWLGGTGELFF
TRBV27	TRBJ1-2	CASSLSVRGGDYGYTF
TRBV2	TRBJ1-1	CASRDDRGPEAFF
TRBV18	TRBJ1-6	CASSQRRLGSSYNSPLHF
TRBV6-5	TRBJ2-3	CASSPALGGDTQYF
TRBV4-2	TRBJ2-1	CASSQIAGGSYNEQFF
TRBV2	TRBJ1-5	CASSAGDQPQHF
TRBV19	TRBJ2-5	CASSRLVQETQYF
TRBV5-1	TRBJ2-6	CASSFVVAGGLTGANVLTF
TRBV9	TRBJ1-1	CASSPKTGAQNTEAFF
TRBV7-2	TRBJ2-1	CASSLQWVAGAANEQFF